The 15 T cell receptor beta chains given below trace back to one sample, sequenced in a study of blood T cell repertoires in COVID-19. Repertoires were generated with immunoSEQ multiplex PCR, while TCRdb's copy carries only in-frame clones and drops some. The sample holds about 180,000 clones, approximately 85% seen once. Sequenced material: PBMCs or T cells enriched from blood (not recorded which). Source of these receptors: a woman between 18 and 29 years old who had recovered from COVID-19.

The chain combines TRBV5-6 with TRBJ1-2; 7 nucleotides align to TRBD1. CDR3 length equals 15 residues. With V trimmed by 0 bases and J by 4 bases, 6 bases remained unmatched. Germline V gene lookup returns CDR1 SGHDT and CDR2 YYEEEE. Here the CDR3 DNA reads TGTGCCAGCAGCTTGGGCGCAGGGGGTCTCTATGGCTACACCTTC. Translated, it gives CASSLGAGGLYGYTF.

CDR3 sequence reads: CASSYRDWGNYGYTF. DNA of the CDR3: TGTGCCAGCAGTTACCGGGACTGGGGAAACTATGGCTACACCTTC. This chain joins TRBV6-5 and TRBJ1-2; D is perhaps TRBD1 (5 bases). This CDR3 has 15 residues. Germline CDR1 and CDR2: MNHEY and SVGAGI. Deletions cut 2 bases from V and 2 bases from J, with 12 bases between.

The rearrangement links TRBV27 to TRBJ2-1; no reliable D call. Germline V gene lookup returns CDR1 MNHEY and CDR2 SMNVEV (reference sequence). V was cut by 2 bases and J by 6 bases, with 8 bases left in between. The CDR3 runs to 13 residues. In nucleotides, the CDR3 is TGTGCCAGCAGTTTACCGGCGGCCAATGAGCAGTTCTTC. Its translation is CASSLPAANEQFF.

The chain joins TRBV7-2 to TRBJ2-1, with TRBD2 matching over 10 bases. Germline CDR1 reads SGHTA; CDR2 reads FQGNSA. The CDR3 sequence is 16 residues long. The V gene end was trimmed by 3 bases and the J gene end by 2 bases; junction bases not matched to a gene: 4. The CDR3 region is CASSFTSGTTYNEQFF. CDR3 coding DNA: TGTGCCAGCAGCTTCACTAGCGGGACAACCTACAATGAGCAGTTCTTC.

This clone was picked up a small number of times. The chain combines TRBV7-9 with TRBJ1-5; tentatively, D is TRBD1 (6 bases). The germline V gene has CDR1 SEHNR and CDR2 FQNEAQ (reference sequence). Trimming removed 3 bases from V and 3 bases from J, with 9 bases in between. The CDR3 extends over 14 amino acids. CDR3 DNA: TGTGCCAGCAGCTTGGACAGATCCAATCAGCCCCAGCATTTT. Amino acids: CASSLDRSNQPQHF.

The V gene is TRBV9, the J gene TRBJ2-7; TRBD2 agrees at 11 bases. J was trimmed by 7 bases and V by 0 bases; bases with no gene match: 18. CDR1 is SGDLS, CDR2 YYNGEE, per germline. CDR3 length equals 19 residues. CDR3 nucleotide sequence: TGTGCCAGCAGCGTAGGTATGAGGTTAGCGGGAGGGCCGACGGGGGAGCAGTACTTC. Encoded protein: CASSVGMRLAGGPTGEQYF.

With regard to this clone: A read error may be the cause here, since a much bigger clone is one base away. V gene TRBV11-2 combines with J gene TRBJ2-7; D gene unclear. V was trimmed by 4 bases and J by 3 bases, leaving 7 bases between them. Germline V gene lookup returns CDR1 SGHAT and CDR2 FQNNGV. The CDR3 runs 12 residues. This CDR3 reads CASSSNSYEQYF. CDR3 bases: TGTGCCAGCAGCTCGAACAGCTACGAGCAGTACTTC.

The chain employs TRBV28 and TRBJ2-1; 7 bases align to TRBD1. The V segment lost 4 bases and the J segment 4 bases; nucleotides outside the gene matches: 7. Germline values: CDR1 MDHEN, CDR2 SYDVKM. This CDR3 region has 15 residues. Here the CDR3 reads CASSSRGLVYNEQFF. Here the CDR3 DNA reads TGTGCCAGCAGTTCCAGGGGGTTGGTTTACAATGAGCAGTTCTTC.

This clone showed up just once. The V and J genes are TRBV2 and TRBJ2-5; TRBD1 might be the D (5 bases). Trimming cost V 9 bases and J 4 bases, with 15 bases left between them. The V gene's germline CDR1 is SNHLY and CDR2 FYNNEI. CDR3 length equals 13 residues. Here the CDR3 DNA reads TGTGCCAGTTACAGGATGGTCGGAGAGACCCAGTACTTC. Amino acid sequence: CASYRMVGETQYF.

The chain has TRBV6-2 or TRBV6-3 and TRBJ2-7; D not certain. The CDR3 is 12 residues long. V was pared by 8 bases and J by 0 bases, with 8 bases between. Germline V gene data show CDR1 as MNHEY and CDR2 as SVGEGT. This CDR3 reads CASGHYSYEQYF. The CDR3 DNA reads TGTGCCAGCGGCCACTACTCCTACGAGCAGTACTTC.

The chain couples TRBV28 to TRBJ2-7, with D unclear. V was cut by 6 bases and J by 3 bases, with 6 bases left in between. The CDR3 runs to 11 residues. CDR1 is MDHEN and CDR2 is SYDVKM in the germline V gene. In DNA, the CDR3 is TGTGCCAGCAGGGCCAGCTACGAGCAGTACTTC. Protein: CASRASYEQYF.

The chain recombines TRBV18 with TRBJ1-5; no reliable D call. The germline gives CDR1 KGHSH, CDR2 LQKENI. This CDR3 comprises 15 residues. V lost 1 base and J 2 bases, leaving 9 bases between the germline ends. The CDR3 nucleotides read TGTGCCAGCTCACCACGCAGACTAGGCAATCAGCCCCAGCATTTT. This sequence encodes CASSPRRLGNQPQHF.

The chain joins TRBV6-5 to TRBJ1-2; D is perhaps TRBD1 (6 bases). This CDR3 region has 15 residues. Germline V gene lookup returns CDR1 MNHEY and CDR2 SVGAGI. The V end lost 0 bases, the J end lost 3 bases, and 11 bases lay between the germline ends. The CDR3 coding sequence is TGTGCCAGCAGTTACTCGGCCGGGGGGCACTATGGCTACACCTTC. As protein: CASSYSAGGHYGYTF.

Here the CDR3 reads CASSQGATLNEQFF. The CDR3 DNA reads TGTGCCAGCAGCCAAGGGGCAACCCTCAATGAGCAGTTCTTC. This chain links TRBV3-1 (or the pseudogene TRBV3-2) with TRBJ2-1; D is unresolved. Trimming left V 1 base short and J 6 bases short, with 10 bases between. This CDR3 spans 14 amino acids. The germline V gene has CDR1 LGHDT and CDR2 YNNKEL (reference sequence).

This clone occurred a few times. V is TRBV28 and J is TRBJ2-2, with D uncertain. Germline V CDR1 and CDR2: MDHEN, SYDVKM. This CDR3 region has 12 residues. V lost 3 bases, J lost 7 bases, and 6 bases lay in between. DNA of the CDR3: TGTGCCAGCAGTTTGAGTATCGGGGAGCTGTTTTTT. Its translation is CASSLSIGELFF.